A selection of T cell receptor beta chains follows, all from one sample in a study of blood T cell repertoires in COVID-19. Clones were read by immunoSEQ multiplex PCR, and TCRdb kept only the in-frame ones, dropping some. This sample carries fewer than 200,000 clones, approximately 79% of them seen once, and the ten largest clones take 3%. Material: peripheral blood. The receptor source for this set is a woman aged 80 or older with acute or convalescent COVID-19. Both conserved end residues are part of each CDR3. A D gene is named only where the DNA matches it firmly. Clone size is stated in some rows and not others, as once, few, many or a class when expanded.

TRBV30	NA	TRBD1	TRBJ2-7	CAWNLKTGSYEQYF	TGTGCCTGGAACCTTAAGACAGGGTCCTACGAGCAGTACTTC
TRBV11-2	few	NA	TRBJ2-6	CASKSLLSGANVLTF	TGTGCCAGCAAATCACTTCTCTCTGGGGCCAACGTCCTGACTTTC
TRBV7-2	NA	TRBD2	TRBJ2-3	CASSSQGLAGADTQYF	TGTGCCAGCAGCTCACAGGGACTAGCGGGCGCAGATACGCAGTATTTT
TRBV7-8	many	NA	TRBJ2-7	CASSPAGTAREQYF	TGTGCCAGCAGCCCAGCGGGCACCGCACGCGAGCAGTACTTC
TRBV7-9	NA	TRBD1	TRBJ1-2	CASSLSRDRVNYGYTF	TGTGCCAGCAGCTTAAGTAGGGACAGAGTAAACTATGGCTACACCTTC
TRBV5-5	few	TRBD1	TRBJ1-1	CASSLQQGRGGTEAFF	TGTGCCAGCAGCCTACAACAGGGGCGAGGGGGCACTGAAGCTTTCTTT
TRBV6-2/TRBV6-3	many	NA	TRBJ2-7	CASSPSSESSYEQYF	TGTGCCAGCAGCCCCTCTAGCGAGAGCTCCTACGAGCAGTACTTC
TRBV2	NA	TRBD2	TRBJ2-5	CATLAGVISGQETQYF	TGTGCCACTCTGGCGGGAGTTATCTCGGGACAAGAGACCCAGTACTTC
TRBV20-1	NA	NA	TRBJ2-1	CSASGGINRYNEQFF	TGCAGTGCTAGTGGCGGCATAAATCGGTACAATGAGCAGTTCTTC
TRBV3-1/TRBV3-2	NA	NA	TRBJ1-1	CASSQAGGRGTEAFF	TGTGCCAGCAGCCAAGCCGGGGGGCGCGGCACTGAAGCTTTCTTT
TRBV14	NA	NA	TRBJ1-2	CASSQMGPRSSYGYTF	TGTGCCAGCAGCCAAATGGGCCCACGAAGTTCCTATGGCTACACCTTC
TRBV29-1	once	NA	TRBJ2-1	CSPYLRSNNEQFF	TGCAGCCCCTACTTGAGGTCAAACAATGAGCAGTTCTTC
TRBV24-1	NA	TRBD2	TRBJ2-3	CATKTSGRVSDTQYF	TGTGCCACCAAGACTAGCGGGAGGGTGTCAGATACGCAGTATTTT
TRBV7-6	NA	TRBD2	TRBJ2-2	CASSLGLAYTGELFF	TGTGCCAGCAGCTTAGGACTAGCGTACACCGGGGAGCTGTTTTTT
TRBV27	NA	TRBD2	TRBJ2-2	CASSQLAGGVTGELFF	TGTGCCAGCAGTCAGCTAGCGGGAGGCGTCACCGGGGAGCTGTTTTTT
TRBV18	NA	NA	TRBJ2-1	CASSPPQGESNEQFF	TGTGCCAGCTCACCCCCACAAGGAGAAAGCAATGAGCAGTTCTTC
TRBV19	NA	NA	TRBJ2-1	CASSIIGSYNEQFF	TGTGCCAGTAGTATCATCGGCTCCTACAATGAGCAGTTCTTC
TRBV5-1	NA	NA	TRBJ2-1	CASSLGEIEQFF	TGCGCCAGCAGCTTGGGGGAGATTGAGCAGTTCTTC
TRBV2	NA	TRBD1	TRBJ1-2	CASTGQGALHGYTF	TGTGCCAGCACAGGACAGGGGGCACTTCATGGCTACACCTTC
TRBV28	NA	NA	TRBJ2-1	CASSFKRRSGHRQFF	TGTGCCAGCAGTTTTAAACGACGGAGTGGTCATCGGCAGTTCTTC
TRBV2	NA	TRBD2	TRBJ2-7	CATQAGAYEQYF	TGTGCCACCCAAGCGGGAGCCTACGAGCAGTACTTC
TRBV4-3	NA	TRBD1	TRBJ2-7	CASSQRHSGQGIFYEQYF	TGCGCCAGCAGCCAACGACACTCGGGACAGGGAATTTTCTACGAGCAGTACTTC
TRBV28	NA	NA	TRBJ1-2	CASSFRESVVLYGYTF	TGTGCCAGCAGTTTTAGGGAGTCGGTTGTTTTATATGGCTACACCTTC
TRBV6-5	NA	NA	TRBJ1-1	CASSLTLGTSTEAFF	TGTGCCAGCAGTTTAACGCTCGGGACATCCACTGAAGCTTTCTTT
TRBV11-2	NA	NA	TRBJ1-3	CASSPQEAGNTIYF	TGTGCCAGCAGCCCCCAGGAAGCTGGAAACACCATATATTTT
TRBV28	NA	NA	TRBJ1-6	CASSLFQGNHNSPLHF	TGTGCCAGCAGTTTATTTCAGGGTAATCATAATTCACCCCTCCACTTT
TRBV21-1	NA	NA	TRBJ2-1	CASSRARWGLGCRSSYNEQFF	TGTGCCAGCAGCAGGGCCCGGTGGGGACTAGGGTGTAGGAGCTCCTACAATGAGCAGTTCTTC
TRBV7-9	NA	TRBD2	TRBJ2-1	CASSLTSGRNEQFF	TGTGCCAGCAGCTTGACTAGCGGGAGAAATGAGCAGTTCTTC
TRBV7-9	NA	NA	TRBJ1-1	CASSSYGKLASTEAFF	TGTGCCAGCAGCTCCTACGGGAAACTCGCCAGCACTGAAGCTTTCTTT
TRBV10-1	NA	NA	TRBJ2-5	CASSVGLAQETQYF	TGCGCCAGCAGCGTCGGACTGGCCCAAGAGACCCAGTACTTC
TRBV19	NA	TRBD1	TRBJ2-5	CATRTGYGAEGTQYF	TGTGCCACCCGGACAGGTTATGGCGCGGAAGGGACCCAGTACTTC
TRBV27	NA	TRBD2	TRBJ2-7	CASSLSIVGQNKIAGGPSYEQYF	TGTGCCAGCAGTTTAAGCATTGTGGGGCAGAATAAAATAGCGGGAGGGCCCTCCTACGAGCAGTACTTC
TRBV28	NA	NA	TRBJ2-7	CASTLAGQAYEQYF	TGTGCCAGCACACTGGCGGGGCAGGCCTACGAGCAGTACTTC
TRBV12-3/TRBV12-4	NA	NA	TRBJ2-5	CASSLARETQYF	TGTGCCAGCAGTTTAGCGCGAGAGACCCAGTACTTC
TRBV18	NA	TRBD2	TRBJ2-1	CASSPLTMGLAGESEQFF	TGTGCCAGCTCACCTTTGACAATGGGACTAGCGGGAGAGAGTGAGCAGTTCTTC
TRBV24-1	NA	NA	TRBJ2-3	CATSEARGQSTDTQYF	TGTGCCACCAGTGAGGCGCGGGGGCAGAGCACAGATACGCAGTATTTT
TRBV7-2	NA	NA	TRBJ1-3	CASSQPDSTGNTIYF	TGTGCCAGCAGCCAACCGGACAGTACTGGAAACACCATATATTTT
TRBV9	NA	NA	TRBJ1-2	CASSVGGRGSGSYGYTF	TGTGCCAGCAGCGTAGGTGGCAGGGGCTCTGGGAGCTATGGCTACACCTTC
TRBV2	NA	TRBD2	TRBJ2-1	CASSGGTTAPFF	TGTGCCAGCAGTGGGGGGACTACCGCCCCGTTCTTC
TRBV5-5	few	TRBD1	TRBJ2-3	CASSDQGAASTDTQYF	TGTGCCAGCAGCGACCAGGGGGCCGCTAGCACAGATACGCAGTATTTT
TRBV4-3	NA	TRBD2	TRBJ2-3	CASSQQLAGGPDTQYF	TGCGCCAGCAGCCAGCAACTAGCGGGAGGGCCAGATACGCAGTATTTT
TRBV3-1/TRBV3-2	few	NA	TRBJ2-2	CASRRGGTGELFF	TGTGCCAGCAGAAGGGGCGGCACCGGGGAGCTGTTTTTT
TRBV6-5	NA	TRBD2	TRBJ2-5	CASRMTSAPLNF	TGTGCCAGCAGAATGACTAGCGCACCGTTAAACTTC
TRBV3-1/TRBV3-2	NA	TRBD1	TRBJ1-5	CASSQGGQGREPQHF	TGTGCCAGCAGCCAAGGGGGACAGGGAAGGGAACCCCAGCATTTT
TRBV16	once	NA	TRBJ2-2	CASSPTGELETGELFF	TGTGCCAGCAGCCCGACCGGGGAATTGGAAACCGGGGAGCTGTTTTTT
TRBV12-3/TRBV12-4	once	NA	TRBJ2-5	CASREAGETQYF	TGTGCCAGCAGAGAAGCCGGGGAGACCCAGTACTTC
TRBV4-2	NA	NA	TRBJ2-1	CASSQDYPALEDEQFF	TGTGCCAGCAGCCAAGATTATCCGGCCCTTGAGGATGAGCAGTTCTTC
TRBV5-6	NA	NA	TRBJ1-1	CASSSIYDRLNTEAFF	TGTGCCAGCAGCTCGATATACGACAGGTTGAACACTGAAGCTTTCTTT
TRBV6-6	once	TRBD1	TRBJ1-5	CASSSTGGNQPQHF	TGTGCCAGCAGTTCGACAGGGGGTAATCAGCCCCAGCATTTT